The rows below give T cell receptor beta chains drawn from one sample of a study of tumor-infiltrating lymphocytes in primary liver carcinoma. TCRdb reprocessed the multiplex PCR reads via MiXCR and lists one record per CDR3 protein. Found here are about 32,000 distinct CDR3 sequences, just under 75% of them singletons; the top ten hold about 15%. What was sequenced was liver tumor tissue from sampling region 4. The receptors here all came from a man between 35 and 55 years old with primary liver carcinoma and hepatitis B virus infection. Both conserved end residues are part of each CDR3. D genes are given only for firm matches. For some rows the clone size is stated as once, few or many, or as a class when expanded; others skip it.

clone size,CDR3 length,J gene,V gene,D gene,CDR3 DNA,CDR3 protein
-,16,TRBJ2-1,TRBV14,TRBD2,TGTGCCGGCAGCGCCGTAGCGGGATGGGTAAACAATGAGCAGCTCTTC,CAGSAVAGWVNNEQLF
medium-sized,14,TRBJ2-7,TRBV28,-,TGTGCCAGCAGTTTAACTAGCCATAGCTACGAGCAGTACTTC,CASSLTSHSYEQYF
-,16,TRBJ2-3,TRBV6-1,TRBD2,TGTGCCAGCATGGAATTAGCGGGAGTAAACACAGATACACAGTATTTT,CASMELAGVNTDTQYF
few,14,TRBJ1-2,TRBV12-3/TRBV12-4,-,TGTGCCAGCATCCCGGGACGGAAATTCTATGGCTACACCTTC,CASIPGRKFYGYTF
-,17,TRBJ2-4,TRBV11-1,-,TGTGCCGGCAGCTCTCCGGAACATGGAGCATCAAAAAACATTCAGTACTTC,CAGSSPEHGASKNIQYF
once,11,TRBJ2-7,TRBV4-2,-,TGTGCCAGCAGCTTTCAGGACAGGCAGTACTTC,CASSFQDRQYF
-,14,TRBJ2-1,TRBV28,TRBD2,TGTGTCAGCAGCTCCGCTGGGACTAGCGGGAGCGGACTCTTC,CVSSSAGTSGSGLF
-,13,TRBJ1-2,TRBV10-3,-,TGTGCCATCAGTGAGTCTATAGACTACGGCTACACCTTC,CAISESIDYGYTF
-,12,TRBJ1-1,TRBV6-2/TRBV6-3,-,TGTGCCATCGAGACACCTAACACTGAAGCTTTCTTT,CAIETPNTEAFF
-,15,TRBJ1-4,TRBV12-3/TRBV12-4,-,TGTGCCAGCAGTTCCTACAAGGGGTGCGGAGAAAAACCGTTTTTT,CASSSYKGCGEKPFF
once,17,TRBJ2-2,TRBV7-9,TRBD1,TGTGCCAGTAGCTTTTCAGGGACAGCCGCGAACACCTGGGAGCTGTTTTTT,CASSFSGTAANTWELFF
-,17,TRBJ1-3,TRBV4-3,TRBD1,TGCGCCATCAGCCAAGCACAGGGACAGGGAGCTGGAAACACCATATATTTT,CAISQAQGQGAGNTIYF
-,16,TRBJ1-2,TRBV5-6,-,TGTGCCAACAGCTCACGCGACAGGATCGTCAACTATGGCTACATCTTC,CANSSRDRIVNYGYIF
-,12,TRBJ2-5,TRBV19,-,TGTGCCAGTAGACAGGCTGGGGAGGCCCAGTACTTC,CASRQAGEAQYF
-,14,TRBJ2-3,TRBV6-6,-,TGTGCCAGCAGTCTGGGCAGCGACAATCAGCCCCAGTATTTT,CASSLGSDNQPQYF
-,16,TRBJ1-6,TRBV13,TRBD1,TGTGCCAGCAGCTCACCCGGGGACAGAGACGATTCACCCCACCACTTT,CASSSPGDRDDSPHHF
-,15,TRBJ2-1,TRBV4-2,-,TGTGCAAGCAGCCAAGATTGGACTACCGACGGTGAGCATTTCTTC,CASSQDWTTDGEHFF
-,13,TRBJ2-3,TRBV6-4,TRBD2,TGTACCAGCAGTGCGGGAGGCACAGATACGCAGTACTTT,CTSSAGGTDTQYF
-,17,TRBJ2-4,TRBV11-1,TRBD2,TGTGCGAGCAGCTTTCCCCGGACTAGCGGGACAAAAAACATTCTGTACTTC,CASSFPRTSGTKNILYF
once,13,TRBJ1-1,TRBV4-2,-,TGTGTCAGCAGCCGGGATTCCAATGGGAGAGCTTTCTTT,CVSSRDSNGRAFF
-,14,TRBJ1-2,TRBV29-1,-,TGCAGCGTTGAAGTCGACGGACTCGGTATTGGTTACATCTTC,CSVEVDGLGIGYIF
-,17,TRBJ2-2,TRBV4-3,-,TGCGCCGGCAGCTCCGAGTTGCCGGCCCCGAACACCAGGGAGCCGTTTTTT,CAGSSELPAPNTREPFF
few,17,TRBJ2-1,TRBV10-3,-,TGTGCCATCTGTGAGGCACTCACGACGGGACCTCTGGATGAGCAGTTCTTC,CAICEALTTGPLDEQFF
-,18,TRBJ1-6,TRBV10-3,-,TGTGCCATCATTGGGGCGAGCGGGGGCGCGCCTAATAATTCACCCCTCCACTTT,CAIIGASGGAPNNSPLHF
-,15,TRBJ2-3,TRBV7-9,-,TGTGCCAGCAGCTCGGACCGGGGCGGGGCAGATATGCAGTATTTT,CASSSDRGGADMQYF
-,14,TRBJ2-7,TRBV6-1,-,TGTGCCAGCCTCAGGACGGAGTTAGGACACGGGCAGTACTTC,CASLRTELGHGQYF
-,15,TRBJ1-1,TRBV5-1,-,TGCGCCAGCAGCTTGGAAGTAGGGGAGGAGACTGAAGCTTTCTTT,CASSLEVGEETEAFF
many,14,TRBJ2-1,TRBV21-1,-,TGTGCCAGCCTTGATACTAGCGGGAGTTGTGAGCAGTTCTTC,CASLDTSGSCEQFF
once,12,TRBJ1-2,TRBV12-3/TRBV12-4,-,TGTGCCATCGGTCTGGGGATCGATGGCTACACCTTC,CAIGLGIDGYTF
-,14,TRBJ2-7,TRBV11-2,TRBD2,TGTGCCAGCAGCTTGGATCGACTAGCCTATGAGCAGTACTTC,CASSLDRLAYEQYF
-,15,TRBJ2-3,TRBV11-1,-,TGTGCCAGCACTTTGCTGAGGGAGAGCATAGATACGCAGTATTTT,CASTLLRESIDTQYF
many,17,TRBJ1-3,TRBV5-5,-,TGTGCCAGCAGCGCCGGGACGGATCTCTTTTCTGGAAACACCATATATTTT,CASSAGTDLFSGNTIYF
-,14,TRBJ2-7,TRBV29-1,TRBD1,TGCAGCGTACAATTTACAGGGGGCGAGAGCGAGCAATATTTC,CSVQFTGGESEQYF
-,17,TRBJ1-6,TRBV4-1,TRBD1,TGCGCCAGCAGCCAAAATCGGGGACAGGACCGGAATTCACCCCTTCACTTT,CASSQNRGQDRNSPLHF
medium-sized,12,TRBJ2-7,TRBV5-6,-,TGTGCCAGCAGCTTCCAGACCTACGAGCAGTACTTC,CASSFQTYEQYF